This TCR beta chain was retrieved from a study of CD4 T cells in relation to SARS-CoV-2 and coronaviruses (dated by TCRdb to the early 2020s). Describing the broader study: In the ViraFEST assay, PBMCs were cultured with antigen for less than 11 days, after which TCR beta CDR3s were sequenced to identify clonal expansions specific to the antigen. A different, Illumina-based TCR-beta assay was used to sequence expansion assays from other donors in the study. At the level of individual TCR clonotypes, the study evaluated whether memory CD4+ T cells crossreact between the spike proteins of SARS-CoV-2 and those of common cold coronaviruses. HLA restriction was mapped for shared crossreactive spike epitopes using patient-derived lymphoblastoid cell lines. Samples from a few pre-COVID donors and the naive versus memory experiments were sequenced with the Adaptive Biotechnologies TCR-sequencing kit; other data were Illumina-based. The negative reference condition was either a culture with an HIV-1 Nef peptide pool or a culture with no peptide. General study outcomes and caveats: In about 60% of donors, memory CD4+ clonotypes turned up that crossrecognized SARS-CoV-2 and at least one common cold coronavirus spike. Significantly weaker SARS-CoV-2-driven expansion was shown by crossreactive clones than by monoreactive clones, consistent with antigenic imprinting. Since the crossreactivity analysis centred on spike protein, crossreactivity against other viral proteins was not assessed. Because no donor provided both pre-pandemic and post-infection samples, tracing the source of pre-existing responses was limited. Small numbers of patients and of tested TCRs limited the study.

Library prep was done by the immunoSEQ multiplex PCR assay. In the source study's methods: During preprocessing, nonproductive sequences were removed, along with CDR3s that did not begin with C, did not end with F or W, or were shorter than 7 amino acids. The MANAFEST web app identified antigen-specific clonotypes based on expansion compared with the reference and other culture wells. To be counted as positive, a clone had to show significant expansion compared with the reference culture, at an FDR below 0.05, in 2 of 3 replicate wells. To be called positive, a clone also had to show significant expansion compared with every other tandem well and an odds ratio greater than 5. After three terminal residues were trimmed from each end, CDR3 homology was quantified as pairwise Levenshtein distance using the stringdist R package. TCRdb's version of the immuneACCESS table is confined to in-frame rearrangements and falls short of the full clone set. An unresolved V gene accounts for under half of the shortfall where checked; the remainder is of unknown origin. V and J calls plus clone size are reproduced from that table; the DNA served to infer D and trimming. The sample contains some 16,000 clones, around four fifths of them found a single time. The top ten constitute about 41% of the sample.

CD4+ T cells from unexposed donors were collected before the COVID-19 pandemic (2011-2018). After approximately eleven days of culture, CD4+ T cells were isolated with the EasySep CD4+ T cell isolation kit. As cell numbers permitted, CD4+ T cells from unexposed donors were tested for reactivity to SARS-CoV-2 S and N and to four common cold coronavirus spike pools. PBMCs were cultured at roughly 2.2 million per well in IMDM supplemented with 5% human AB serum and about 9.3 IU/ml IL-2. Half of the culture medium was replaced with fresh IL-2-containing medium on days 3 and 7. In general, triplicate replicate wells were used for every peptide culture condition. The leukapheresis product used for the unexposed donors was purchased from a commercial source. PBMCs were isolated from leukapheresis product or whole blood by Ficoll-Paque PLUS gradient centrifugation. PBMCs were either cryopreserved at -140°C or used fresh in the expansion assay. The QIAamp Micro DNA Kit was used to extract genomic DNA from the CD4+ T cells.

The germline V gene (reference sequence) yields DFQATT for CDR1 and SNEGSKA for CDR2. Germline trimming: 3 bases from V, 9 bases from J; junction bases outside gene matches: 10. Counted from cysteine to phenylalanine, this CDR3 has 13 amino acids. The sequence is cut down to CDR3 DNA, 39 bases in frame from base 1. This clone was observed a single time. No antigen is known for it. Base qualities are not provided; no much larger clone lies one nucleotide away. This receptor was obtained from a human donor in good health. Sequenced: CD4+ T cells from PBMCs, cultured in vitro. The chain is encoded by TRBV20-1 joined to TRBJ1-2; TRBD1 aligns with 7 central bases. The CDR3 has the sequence CSASGTAIRSYTF. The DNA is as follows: TGCAGTGCTAGTGGGACAGCAATTAGGAGCTACACCTTC.